This T cell receptor beta chain originates from a study of cytomegalovirus exposure and HLA in healthy donors. The J segment lost 2 bases and the V segment lost 3 bases, leaving 2 bases of the junction unmatched. This CDR3 spans 14 amino acids. Germline V gene lookup returns CDR1 SGHTA and CDR2 FQGNSA. The PCR employed 60 Vbeta primers together with 13 Jbeta primers. Some clones are missing from TCRdb's copy, which holds only in-frame ones; the method was immunoSEQ multiplex PCR. Of roughly 130,000 clones in the sample, roughly 79% were seen once. This sequence originates from a man aged 18 to 30 in good health and CMV-seronegative. The gene calls are TRBV7-2 and TRBJ2-3; 7 bases are shared with TRBD1. The sample was PBMCs. The CDR3 reads CASSLGTVTDTQYF. CDR3 DNA sequence: TGTGCCAGCAGCTTGGGGACAGTCACAGATACGCAGTATTTT.